This record looks at one T cell receptor (beta chain) sequence and its context. As yet, its antigen is unknown. The data originate from a study of shared clonotypes between healthy human individuals. Study results and limitations: Rarefaction exposed incomplete sorted-subset sequencing despite large depth.

The deep-level immunoSEQ assay was used. Only in-frame clones appear in the TCRdb table, and some are missing; sequencing was by immunoSEQ multiplex PCR. The sample consists of approximately 2.1 million clones, over 90% of them appearing once. CDR1 and CDR2 from the germline V gene are SGHDT and YYEEEE. The germline V and J ends were trimmed by 0 bases and 4 bases, with 9 bases remaining between them. The CDR3 contains 14 residues. The sequencing input was naive CD4+ T cells from PBMCs. Stated subset: CD45RA+ positively selected. The receptor's source is a man between 18 and 29 years old in good health. Some clones in this sample may be carry-over from other donors' samples. The chain couples TRBV5-6 to TRBJ2-3; D gene ambiguous. CDR3 amino acids: CASSLGGAADTQYF. CDR3 coding DNA: TGTGCCAGCAGCTTGGGCGGAGCTGCAGATACGCAGTATTTT.